The 11 T cell receptor beta chains reported below all come from one sample, sequenced in a study of T cell repertoires in cytomegalovirus infection. TCRdb re-called the reads with MiXCR, one entry per CDR3 protein. The sample includes about 830,000 distinct CDR3 sequences, 30% to 35% of them seen just once. These TCRs' antigens remain unknown. The sample was cultured CD8+ T cells from PBMCs, taken from culture after CMV antigen stimulation. The receptor set was obtained from a human donor in good health (CMV status not recorded). Some clones in this sample may be carry-over from other donors' samples.

The chain carries TRBV4-3 and TRBJ2-2; either TRBD1 or TRBD2 may fit D (6 bases each). V was pared by 4 bases and J by 1 base, with 13 bases between. The CDR3 extends over 16 amino acids. Per germline, CDR1 LGHNA and CDR2 YSLEER. CDR3 region: CASSRGGLLNTGELFF. DNA of the CDR3: TGCGCCAGCAGCCGAGGGGGACTCTTGAACACCGGGGAGCTGTTTTTT.

The chain carries TRBV3-1 and TRBJ2-1; D is unclear. The CDR3 runs to 14 residues. Germline V gene data show CDR1 as LGHDT and CDR2 as YNNKEL (reference sequence). V gave up 0 bases and J gave up 8 bases, with 11 bases separating them. The CDR3 loop is CASSQDSTAYEQFF. The CDR3 coding sequence is TGTGCCAGCAGCCAAGATTCGACCGCGTATGAGCAGTTCTTC.

This chain connects TRBV14 to TRBJ2-5, with D maybe TRBD1 (5 bases). This CDR3 is built from 13 residues. The V gene's germline CDR1 is SGHDN and CDR2 FVKESK. V gave up 1 base and J gave up 9 bases, with 12 bases separating them. The CDR3 DNA sequence: TGTGCCAGCAGCCAAGTCTCACAGGAAGCCCAGTACTTC. The encoded protein is CASSQVSQEAQYF.

The J gene is TRBJ1-1, the V gene TRBV6-5; possible D gene TRBD1, 5 bases. CDR3 length: 12 amino acids. Per the germline V gene, CDR1 is MNHEY and CDR2 is SVGAGI. The V end lost 8 bases, the J end lost 8 bases, and 15 bases lay between the germline ends. The CDR3 DNA sequence: TGTGCCAGCGGAGGGGAGGGTAGGGAAGCTTTCTTT. Translating gives CASGGEGREAFF.

CDR3 nucleotides: TGTGCCAGCAGTGCGTCGCCGGGTCAGACCCAGTACTTC. It yields the protein CASSASPGQTQYF. This sequence joins TRBV27 and TRBJ2-5, with D hard to call. This CDR3 region has 13 residues. V lost 5 bases to trimming and J lost 6 bases, with 13 bases between them. From germline, CDR1 is MNHEY and CDR2 SMNVEV (reference sequence).

This clonotype was found a few times. The rearrangement uses TRBV12-3 or TRBV12-4 and TRBJ1-3; tentative D call: TRBD1 (6 bases). V lost 4 bases and J lost 3, with 16 bases in between. The CDR3 consists of 16 residues. The CDR3 region is CASSSGWGHFGNTIYF. CDR3 coding DNA: TGTGCCAGCAGTTCGGGATGGGGGCATTTTGGAAACACCATATATTTT.

V gene TRBV20-1 combines with J gene TRBJ2-1; 12 bases map to TRBD2. Germline V CDR1 and CDR2: DFQATT, SNEGSKA (reference sequence). V lost 8 bases and J lost 0; bases outside the gene matches: 11. CDR3 size: 17 residues. In DNA form, the CDR3 reads TGCAGTTCCCGGACTAGCGGGGCCCCGATCTCCTACAATGAGCAGTTCTTC. Translated, it gives CSSRTSGAPISYNEQFF.

CDR3 amino acids: CASRPTGTGDQPQHF. CDR3 nucleotide sequence: TGTGCCAGCAGACCCACAGGGACAGGGGACCAGCCCCAGCATTTT. This chain links TRBV6-2 or TRBV6-3 with TRBJ1-5, with 10 bases fitting TRBD1. The V and J ends lost 6 bases and 7 bases, in that order; junction bases with no gene match: 9. Germline values: CDR1 MNHEY, CDR2 SVGEGT. The CDR3 extends over 15 amino acids.

The chain links TRBV11-2 to TRBJ2-1; 11 bases align to TRBD1. V was clipped by 3 bases and J by 3 bases; unmatched bases: 4. The CDR3 has 16 amino acids. Germline-derived CDR1 and CDR2 are SGHAT and FQNNGV. CDR3 coding DNA: TGTGCCAGCAGCTTTCCGGGACAGGGGGTCTACAATGAGCAGTTCTTC. The encoded protein is CASSFPGQGVYNEQFF.

This clonotype occurred once. With a much larger clone just one base away, this may be a read error. This sequence joins TRBV7-9 and TRBJ2-1, with 14 positions matching TRBD2. CDR1 and CDR2 from the germline V gene are SEHNR and FQNEAQ (reference sequence). The trim removed 8 bases at V and 5 bases at J, leaving 11 bases unmatched. CDR3 length: 17 amino acids. This CDR3 is CASGPTSGGGLNNEQFF. CDR3 nucleotides: TGTGCCAGCGGCCCGACTAGCGGGGGGGGCCTTAACAATGAGCAGTTCTTC.

There are a few counts of this clonotype. V and J are TRBV4-1 and TRBJ1-1, with a weak D call TRBD1 (5 bases). V lost 4 bases, J lost 8 bases, and 17 bases lay in between. Germline CDR1 and CDR2: MGHRA and YSYEKL. The CDR3 is made up of 14 amino acids. The CDR3 DNA reads TGCGCCAGCAGCCCCGGGATTGTGGGGCAAGAAGCTTTCTTT. This sequence encodes CASSPGIVGQEAFF.